The T cell receptor beta chain described here comes from a study of T cell responses to AZD1222 COVID-19 vaccine (dated by TCRdb to 2020 to 2023). About the full investigation: A total of just over 230 trial participants underwent TCR sequencing, of whom approximately 200 had received two doses of AZD1222 and 26 had received two doses of the MenACWY control vaccine. Trial participants were enrolled by age into 18-55, 56-69 and 70-plus year subgroups, with roughly 150, 30 and 60 TCR-sequenced participants respectively.

The germline V and J ends show losses of 3 bases and 7 bases respectively, and no gene match explains 13 bases of the junction. In the germline V gene, CDR1 corresponds to SGHTA and CDR2 to FQGNSA. Reading from cysteine to phenylalanine, the CDR3 counts 17 amino acids. The sequence is cut down to CDR3 DNA, 51 bases in frame from base 1. Study-level results and caveats: Reportedly, close to half of the unique spike-specific TCRs recognized epitopes lying outside the regions that are mutated in the B.1.351 and B.1.1.7 variants. The 56-69-year group was small, and its depth increase did not reach significance, likely because of low power. Conclusions about previously exposed vaccinees are limited, since just five to seven AZD1222 recipients were seropositive for SARS-CoV-2 at baseline. After two AZD1222 doses, both the breadth and the depth of spike-specific TCRs were significantly higher than at day 0 and than in MenACWY recipients. Most participants were white British and females outnumbered males, and the authors suggested that clonal diversity may have been underestimated. No day 14 peak-response samples were available, so repertoires were characterized only after the peak T cell response. CD4 TCRs associated with the vaccine covered the entire spike protein, and the dominant responses were in regions 160-218 and 743-854.

Sample time point, as interpreted from the label and publication: about 28 days (+/-7) after the second vaccine dose. Because spike-specific TCR depth and breadth did not differ between the two schedules, AZD1222 recipients who got a second dose at roughly 4 weeks were pooled with those who got a second dose at roughly 12 weeks. Vaccinee samples were obtained from the UK trials COV001 and COV002, which included a single-blind randomized controlled phase 2/3 trial of AZD1222 (ChAdOx1 nCoV-19) in healthy adults. For TCRbeta chain sequencing, PBMC samples were collected from trial participants at day 0 and at day 28 after the second dose. This clone was detected once. Its specific antigen is unknown. The input lacks base qualities; no much larger clone sits a single base away. The CDR3 regions of human TCRbeta chains were analyzed by immunosequencing. The original pipeline was this. Repertoire TCRs were matched against a reference library of SARS-CoV-2-specific TCRs generated with the MIRA antigen-specificity platform. Breadth meant the fraction of unique TCRs that were SARS-CoV-2-associated, whereas depth meant the fraction of total T cells that were SARS-CoV-2-associated. Using the MIRA data, every spike-specific TCR was mapped to the spike region that the TCR reacted to and assigned to either a CD4 or a CD8 class. Log10-transformed breadth and depth values were compared by one-way ANOVA with Sidak's multiple comparisons tests. Imported from immuneACCESS, the table was reduced by TCRdb to in-frame sequences with V and J called. These copies leave out some clones; in studies compared against another copy, an unresolved V gene accounts for under half, and the cause of the remainder is not known. V and J calls and clone size are copied from that table; D and trimming were computed from the DNA. The sample table shows hundreds of thousands of clones, and almost 95% are seen once. The ten largest clones add up to 0.55% of the sample.

This TCR was recovered from an adult who received the AZD1222 COVID-19 vaccine. The V and J segments used are TRBV7-2 and TRBJ1-1; 11 bases in the junction line up with TRBD1. The sample here was peripheral blood, taken 28 days after the second AZD1222 dose. The nucleotides read TGTGCCAGCAGCTTGACACCGGGACAGGGGGGGAGAGGTGAAGCTTTCTTT. It encodes CASSLTPGQGGRGEAFF.